The TCR beta chain described here comes from a study of blood T cell repertoires in COVID-19 (dated by TCRdb to the early 2020s). Describing the broader study: The collaborator samples originated in the United States, Italy and Spain and spanned the acute and convalescent phases of COVID-19. The material from the prospective study consisted of cDNA or gDNA derived from T cells, B-cell-depleted T cells, or PBMCs. The dataset comprised deeply sampled blood TCRbeta repertoires from subjects exposed to, actively infected with, or recovered from COVID-19. The repertoires were released in a freely available public database meant as a resource for research on the immune response to SARS-CoV-2. Samples came from the ongoing ImmuneRACE study (first 160 participants) plus 1,254 subjects from 6 global collaborators. Nearly every sample came with metadata listing a de-identified subject ID, COVID-19 status, age in years and sex. Where available, HLA class I and class II types were taken from metadata supplied by the sample provider and were not determined by assay-based typing.

This clone appeared a few times. Which antigen it targets is not known. No quality values exist for individual bases; no much larger clone is one base distant. What the work shows at the level of the full study, not this receptor alone: The amount of clinical and demographic metadata varied by source and participant and was provided uncurated.

Collaborating institutions collected whole blood in K2EDTA tubes following their own protocols. For TCRbeta analysis, collaborators shipped samples as frozen whole blood, isolated PBMCs, or DNA extracted from either of those sample types. Looking up the germline V gene (reference sequence) yields CDR1 SGHKS and CDR2 YYEKEE. V is trimmed back by 3 bases and J by 5 bases, and the junction contains 6 bases that no gene match accounts for. Including the terminal cysteine and phenylalanine, the CDR3 comprises 14 residues. This entry keeps only the CDR3 DNA: 42 bases, framed from base 1. TCRbeta CDR3 regions were amplified from genomic DNA using the immunoSEQ Assay, a bias-controlled multiplex PCR. The original methods were these. Nucleated cell counts per sample were estimated from amplification of reference gene primers within the assay. Sequence reads were collapsed and filtered to measure the absolute abundance of every unique TCRbeta CDR3 rearrangement. For each sample, productive Simpson clonality was calculated as the square root of Simpson's diversity index over productive rearrangements. The table was pulled from immuneACCESS by TCRdb, which kept in-frame rearrangements only. Such tables lose some clones; where checked, under half of the loss comes from unresolved V genes, and the rest has no known cause. V and J calls and clone size come straight from that table; D and trimming were deduced from the DNA. The sample yields about 240,000 clones; about four fifths were counted once. Over 3.5% of the sample is taken by the ten largest.

Sequencing was carried out using peripheral blood. Recombination joined TRBV5-5 with TRBJ1-2; 8 middle bases align to TRBD1. The sequence came from a woman in her 70s with acute or convalescent COVID-19. The DNA sequence follows: TGTGCCAGCAGCTCTTGGACAGGGTCATATGGCTACACCTTC. Translated, it reads CASSSWTGSYGYTF.